Here is one TCR beta chain with its context. This clonotype was recorded once. Its antigen is currently not known. Base quality data are lacking; no much larger clone is found one base away. As encoded in the germline V gene (reference sequence), CDR1 is MNHEY while CDR2 is SMNVEV. From the cysteine up to the phenylalanine, the CDR3 has a length of 14 residues. Just the 42-base CDR3 DNA is kept, in frame starting at base 1. At the junction V is shortened by 2 bases and J by 2 bases, with 10 bases in between. TCRdb records Illumina HiSeq 2500 as the sequencer. TCR beta libraries were prepared by quantitative 5'-RACE with molecular barcodes. Per the source publication's procedure: Disease-linked TCR variants were identified with a new computational method built on a probabilistic model of VDJ rearrangement. Using fastp trimming at Q25 and MiXCR clonotype assembly, TCRdb reanalyzed the public sequencing data and kept in-frame beta chains. A single entry per CDR3 protein holds the most common genes and DNA from its merged rows. It is TCRdb's table, rather than the study itself, that gives the V and J calls and clone size. The sample records 300,000 to 400,000 distinct CDR3 sequences, roughly 20% of which are singletons. The ten most abundant clones make up around 13% of the sample.

These data are taken from a study of CD8 T cells in ankylosing spondylitis (dated by TCRdb to about 2017). In the study overall: T cell receptor beta repertoires were profiled in healthy donors and ankylosing spondylitis patients so that disease-linked TCR variants could be found. The full study cohort was made up of approximately 24 ankylosing spondylitis patients and roughly 98 healthy donors. Samples of peripheral blood were taken, and for ankylosing spondylitis patients, synovial fluid was collected as well.

The research as a whole found: Some motif variants had previously been reported in the synovial fluid and blood of reactive arthritis patients, which suggests shared mechanisms of disease initiation. In peripheral blood, the disease-linked clones were found at relatively low frequencies and had a CD8+ phenotype. According to the report, matched synovial fluid samples from ankylosing spondylitis patients were significantly enriched for the disease-linked clones. A TCR beta motif of about eight highly homologous amino acid variants appeared characteristic of blood from ankylosing spondylitis patients.

This receptor was taken from a male donor with ankylosing spondylitis or in good health (not recorded which). What was sequenced was blood, either unsorted or a sorted T cell fraction (not recorded which). The rearranged chain carries TRBV27 and TRBJ2-7, with the D gene too uncertain to name. In nucleotides, the sequence is TGTGCCAGCAGTTTAGGCCCGAAGGCCTACGAGCAGTACTTC. Its translation is CASSLGPKAYEQYF.